This section outlines one TCR beta chain sequence together with its context. Antigen unknown. The CDR3 has 14 amino acids. Germline lookup yields CDR1 SGDLS and CDR2 YYNGEE. V was cut by 1 base and J by 4 bases, with 9 bases left in between. The data were obtained in a study of cytomegalovirus exposure and HLA in healthy donors. Study summary: The same platform was used for the 120 validation repertoires and the roughly 600 first-cohort repertoires, a later analysis reported.

Profiling relied on immunoSEQ multiplex PCR, and the TCRdb table lists in-frame clones only, not all of them. The table records around 70,000 clones, approximately 95% of them present only once. Among the roughly 110 subjects of the validation cohort, separate from the roughly 650-subject first cohort, were the donors. Study-wide points: In the approximately 120 validation repertoires, a later analysis found that first-cohort TCR clusters tended to co-occur.

The source of this sequence is a young man in good health and CMV-seropositive. The sample comprised PBMCs. The chain uses TRBV9 and TRBJ1-5; no clear D. The CDR3 here is CASSVLAENQPQHF. DNA of the CDR3: TGTGCCAGCAGCGTATTGGCAGAAAATCAGCCCCAGCATTTT.